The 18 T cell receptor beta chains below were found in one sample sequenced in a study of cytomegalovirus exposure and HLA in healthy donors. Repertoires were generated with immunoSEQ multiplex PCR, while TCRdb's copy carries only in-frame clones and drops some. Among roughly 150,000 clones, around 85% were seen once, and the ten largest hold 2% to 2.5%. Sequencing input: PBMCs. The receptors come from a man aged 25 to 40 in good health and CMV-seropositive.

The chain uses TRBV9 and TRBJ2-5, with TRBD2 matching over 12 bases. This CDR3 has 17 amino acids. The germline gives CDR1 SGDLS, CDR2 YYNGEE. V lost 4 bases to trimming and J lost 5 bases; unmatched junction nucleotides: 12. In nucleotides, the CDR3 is TGTGCCAGCAGCCCAGCCCCCCTAGCGGGGGGGCTGGAGACCCAGTACTTC. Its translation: CASSPAPLAGGLETQYF.

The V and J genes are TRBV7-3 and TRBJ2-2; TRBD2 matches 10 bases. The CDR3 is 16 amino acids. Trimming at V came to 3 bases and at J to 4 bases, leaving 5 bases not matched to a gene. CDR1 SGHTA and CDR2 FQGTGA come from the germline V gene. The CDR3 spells CASSFQRGGSTGELFF. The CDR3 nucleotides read TGTGCCAGCAGCTTCCAGCGGGGGGGCAGCACCGGGGAGCTGTTTTTT. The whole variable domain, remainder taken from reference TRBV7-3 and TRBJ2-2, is GAGVSQTPSNKVTEKGKYVELRCDPISGHTALYWYRQSLGQGPEFLIYFQGTGAADDSGLPNDRFFAVRPEGSVSTLKIQRTERGDSAVYLCASSFQRGGSTGELFFGEGSRLTVL.

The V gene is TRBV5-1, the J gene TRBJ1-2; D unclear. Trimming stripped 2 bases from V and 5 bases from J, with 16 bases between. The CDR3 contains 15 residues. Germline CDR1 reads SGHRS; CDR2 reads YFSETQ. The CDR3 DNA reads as TGCGCCAGCAGCTTCAATGCCGGCGGCTCTTATGGCTACACCTTC. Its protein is CASSFNAGGSYGYTF.

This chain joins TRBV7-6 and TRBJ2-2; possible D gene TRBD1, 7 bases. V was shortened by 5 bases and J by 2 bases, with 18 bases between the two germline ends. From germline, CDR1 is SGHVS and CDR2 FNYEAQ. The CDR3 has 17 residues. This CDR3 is CASSRDSVLANTGELFF. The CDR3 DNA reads TGTGCCAGCAGCAGGGACAGCGTACTAGCCAACACCGGGGAGCTGTTTTTT.

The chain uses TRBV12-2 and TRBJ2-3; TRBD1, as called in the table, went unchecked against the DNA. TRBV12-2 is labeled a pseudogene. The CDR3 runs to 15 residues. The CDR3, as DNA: TGTGCAAGTCGCTTAGAGGCAGGGCGCACAGATACGCAGTATTTT. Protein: CASRLEAGRTDTQYF.

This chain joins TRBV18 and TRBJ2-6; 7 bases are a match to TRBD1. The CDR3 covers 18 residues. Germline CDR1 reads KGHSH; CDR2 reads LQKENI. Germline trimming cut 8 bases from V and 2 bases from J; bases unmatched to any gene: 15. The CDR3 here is CASNRRRQGEAGANVLTF. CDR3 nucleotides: TGTGCCAGCAACAGAAGGCGACAGGGAGAAGCTGGGGCCAACGTCCTGACTTTC.

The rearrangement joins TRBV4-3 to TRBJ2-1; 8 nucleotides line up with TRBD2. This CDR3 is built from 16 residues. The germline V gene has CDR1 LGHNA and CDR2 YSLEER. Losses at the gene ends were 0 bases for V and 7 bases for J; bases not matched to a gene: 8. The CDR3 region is CASSQEHSGVANEQFF. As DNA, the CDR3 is TGCGCCAGCAGCCAAGAACATAGCGGGGTAGCGAATGAGCAGTTCTTC.

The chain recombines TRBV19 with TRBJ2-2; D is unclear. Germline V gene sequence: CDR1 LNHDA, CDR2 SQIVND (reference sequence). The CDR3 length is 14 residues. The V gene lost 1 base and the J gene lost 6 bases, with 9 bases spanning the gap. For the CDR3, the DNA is TGTGCCAGTAGTATAGTCGGGTTAGCCGGGGAGCTGTTTTTT. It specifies CASSIVGLAGELFF.

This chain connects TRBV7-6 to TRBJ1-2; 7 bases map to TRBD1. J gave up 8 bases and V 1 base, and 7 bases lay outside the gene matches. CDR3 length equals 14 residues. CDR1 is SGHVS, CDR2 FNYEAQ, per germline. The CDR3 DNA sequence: TGTGCCAGCAGCTTAGAGGGGGCGGTTGGGGGCTACACCTTC. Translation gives CASSLEGAVGGYTF.

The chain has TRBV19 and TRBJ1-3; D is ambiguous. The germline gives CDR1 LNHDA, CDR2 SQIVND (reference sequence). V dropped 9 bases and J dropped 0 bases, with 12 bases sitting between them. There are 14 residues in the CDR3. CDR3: CASGGLLSGNTIYF. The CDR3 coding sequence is TGTGCCAGCGGTGGGCTGCTCTCTGGAAACACCATATATTTT.

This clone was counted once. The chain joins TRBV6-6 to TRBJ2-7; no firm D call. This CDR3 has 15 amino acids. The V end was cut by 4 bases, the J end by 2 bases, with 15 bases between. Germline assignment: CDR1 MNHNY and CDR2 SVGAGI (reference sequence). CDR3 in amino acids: CASSSHQIYTYEQYF. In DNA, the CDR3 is TGTGCCAGCAGTTCCCACCAAATATACACCTACGAGCAGTACTTC.

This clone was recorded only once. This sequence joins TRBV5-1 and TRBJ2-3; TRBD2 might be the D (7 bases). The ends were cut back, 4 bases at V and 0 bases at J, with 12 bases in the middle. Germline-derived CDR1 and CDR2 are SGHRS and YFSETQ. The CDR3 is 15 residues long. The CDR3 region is CASSTGGLSTDTQYF. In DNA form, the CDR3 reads TGCGCCAGCAGCACCGGGGGGCTTAGCACAGATACGCAGTATTTT.

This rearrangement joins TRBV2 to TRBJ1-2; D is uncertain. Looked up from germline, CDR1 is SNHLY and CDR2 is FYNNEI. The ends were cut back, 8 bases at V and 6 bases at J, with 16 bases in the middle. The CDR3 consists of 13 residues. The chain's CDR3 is CASRLQVGDGYTF. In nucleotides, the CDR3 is TGTGCCAGCCGACTCCAGGTCGGGGATGGCTACACCTTC.

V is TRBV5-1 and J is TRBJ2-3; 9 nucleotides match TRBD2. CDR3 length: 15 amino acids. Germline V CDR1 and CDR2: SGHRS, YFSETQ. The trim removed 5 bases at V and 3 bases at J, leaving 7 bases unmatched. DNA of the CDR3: TGCGCCAGCAGGTCTAGCGGGGAACGAACAGATACGCAGTATTTT. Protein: CASRSSGERTDTQYF.

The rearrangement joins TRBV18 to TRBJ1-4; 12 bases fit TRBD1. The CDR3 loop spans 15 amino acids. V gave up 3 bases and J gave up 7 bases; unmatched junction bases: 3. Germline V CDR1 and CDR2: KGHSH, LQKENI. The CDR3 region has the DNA TGTGCCAGCTCACCGGGACAGGGGGCAGGTGAAAAACTGTTTTTT. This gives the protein CASSPGQGAGEKLFF.

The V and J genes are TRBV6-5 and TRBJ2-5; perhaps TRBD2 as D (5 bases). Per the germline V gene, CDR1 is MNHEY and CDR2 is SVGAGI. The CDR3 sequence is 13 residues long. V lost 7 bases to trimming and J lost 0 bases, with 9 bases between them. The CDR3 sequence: CASTGVDQETQYF. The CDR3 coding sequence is TGTGCCAGCACCGGGGTGGACCAAGAGACCCAGTACTTC.

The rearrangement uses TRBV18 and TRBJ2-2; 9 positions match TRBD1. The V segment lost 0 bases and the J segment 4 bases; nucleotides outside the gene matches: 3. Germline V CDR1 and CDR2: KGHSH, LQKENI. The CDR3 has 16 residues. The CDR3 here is CASSPPGQGATGELFF. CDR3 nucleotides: TGTGCCAGCTCACCACCGGGACAGGGAGCCACCGGGGAGCTGTTTTTT.

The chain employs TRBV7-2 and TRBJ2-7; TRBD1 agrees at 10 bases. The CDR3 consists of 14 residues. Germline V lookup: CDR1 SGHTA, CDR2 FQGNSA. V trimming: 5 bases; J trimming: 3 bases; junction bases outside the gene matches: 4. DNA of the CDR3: TGTGCCAGCAGCGACAGGACAGGGGGCTACGAGCAGTACTTC. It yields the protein CASSDRTGGYEQYF.